This T cell receptor (beta chain) was sequenced in a study of cytomegalovirus exposure and HLA in healthy donors. About the research overall: A later analysis reported the same platform for the approximately 110 validation repertoires and the roughly 700 first-cohort repertoires.

The sample holds a few counts of this clone. TCRdb's copy holds only in-frame clones and misses some; the assay was immunoSEQ multiplex PCR. The table shows 160,000 or so clones, with 86% occurring only once. Germline CDR1 reads LGHNA; CDR2 reads YNFKEQ. The CDR3 is 15 residues long. The V and J ends lost 3 bases and 4 bases respectively, with 13 bases between them. The donors were members of the roughly 120-subject validation cohort (separate from the approximately 670-subject first cohort). V gene TRBV4-2 combines with J gene TRBJ1-5; TRBD1 is a possible D gene (5 bases). The sequenced sample consisted of PBMCs. The TCR comes from a young man in good health and CMV-seropositive. CDR3 coding DNA: TGTGCCAGCAGCCAGGATGCAGGGATAAATCAGCCCCAGCATTTT. This sequence encodes CASSQDAGINQPQHF.